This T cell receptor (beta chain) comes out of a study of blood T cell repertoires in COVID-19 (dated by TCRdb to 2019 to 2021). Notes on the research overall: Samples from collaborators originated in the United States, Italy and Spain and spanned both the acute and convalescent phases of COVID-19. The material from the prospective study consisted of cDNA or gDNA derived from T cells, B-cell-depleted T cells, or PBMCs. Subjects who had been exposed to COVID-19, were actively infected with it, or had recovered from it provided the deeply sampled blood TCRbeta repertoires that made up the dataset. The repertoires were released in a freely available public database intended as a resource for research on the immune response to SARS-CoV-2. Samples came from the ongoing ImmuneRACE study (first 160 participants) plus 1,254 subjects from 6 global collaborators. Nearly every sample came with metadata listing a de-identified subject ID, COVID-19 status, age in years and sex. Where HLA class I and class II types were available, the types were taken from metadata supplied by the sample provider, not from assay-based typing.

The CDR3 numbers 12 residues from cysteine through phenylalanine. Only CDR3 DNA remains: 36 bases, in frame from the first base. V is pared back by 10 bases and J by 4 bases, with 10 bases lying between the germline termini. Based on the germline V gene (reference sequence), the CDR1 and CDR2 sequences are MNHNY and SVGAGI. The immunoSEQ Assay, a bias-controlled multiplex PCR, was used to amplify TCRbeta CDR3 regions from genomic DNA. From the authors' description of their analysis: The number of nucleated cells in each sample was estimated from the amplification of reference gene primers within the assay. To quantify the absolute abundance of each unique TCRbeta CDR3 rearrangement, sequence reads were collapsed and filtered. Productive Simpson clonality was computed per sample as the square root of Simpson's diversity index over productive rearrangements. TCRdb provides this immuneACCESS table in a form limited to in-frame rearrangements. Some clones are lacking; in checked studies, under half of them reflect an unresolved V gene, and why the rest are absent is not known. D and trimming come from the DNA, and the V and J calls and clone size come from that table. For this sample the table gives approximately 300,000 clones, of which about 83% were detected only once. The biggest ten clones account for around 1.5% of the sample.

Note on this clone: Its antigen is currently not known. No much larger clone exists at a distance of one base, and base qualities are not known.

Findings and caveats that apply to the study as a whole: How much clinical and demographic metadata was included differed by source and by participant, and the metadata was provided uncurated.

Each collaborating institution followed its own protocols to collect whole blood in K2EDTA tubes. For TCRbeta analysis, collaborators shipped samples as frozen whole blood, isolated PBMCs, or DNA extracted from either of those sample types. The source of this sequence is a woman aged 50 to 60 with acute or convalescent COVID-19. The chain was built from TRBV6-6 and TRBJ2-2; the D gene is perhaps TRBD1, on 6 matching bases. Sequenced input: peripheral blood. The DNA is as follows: TGTGCCACTGGACAGTTCACCGGGGAGCTGTTTTTT. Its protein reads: CATGQFTGELFF.